Listed below are T cell receptor beta chains from one sample, sequenced in a study of cytomegalovirus exposure and HLA in healthy donors. The data were produced by immunoSEQ multiplex PCR, yet TCRdb's version contains in-frame clones alone and is incomplete. The sample includes approximately 190,000 clones, approximately 80% of them seen just once. The specimen sequenced was PBMCs. These receptors all come from a man in his forties in good health and CMV-seropositive. Each CDR3 is given with its conserved first and last residue. The D gene is left open where the match is weak. Only part of the rows carry a size: once, few, many, or a class if the clone is expanded.

v_gene	j_gene	abundance	d_gene	CDR3nt	CDR3aa
TRBV5-1	TRBJ1-1	.	.	TGCGCCAGCAGCTTAATCTCACAGGGTGAAGCTTTCTTT	CASSLISQGEAFF
TRBV4-2	TRBJ2-1	.	TRBD2	TGTGCCAGCACCTATTATAGCGGGTACAATGAGCAGTTCTTC	CASTYYSGYNEQFF
TRBV12-5	TRBJ2-1	.	TRBD1	TGTGCTAGTGGTCTCGACAGGGGTGAGCAGTTCTTC	CASGLDRGEQFF
TRBV5-1	TRBJ1-1	.	TRBD1	TGCGCCAGCAGCCCAGGACAGGCGGGGAACACTGAAGCTTTCTTT	CASSPGQAGNTEAFF
TRBV7-3	TRBJ2-7	.	.	TGTGCCAGCAGCTTAAGCGGGGGCAATGAGCAGTACTTC	CASSLSGGNEQYF
TRBV2	TRBJ1-2	.	TRBD1	TGTGCCAGCAGTGAGGGACAGGGGGTATGGTTTGGCTACACCTTC	CASSEGQGVWFGYTF
TRBV29-1	TRBJ2-7	.	.	TGCAGCGTCGAAGATCCGGCTAGAGTCGAGCAGTACTTC	CSVEDPARVEQYF
TRBV5-1	TRBJ2-7	.	.	TGCGCCAGCAGCCCCCGCTCCCAACTGTACGAGCAGTACTTC	CASSPRSQLYEQYF
TRBV5-1	TRBJ1-3	few	TRBD1	TGCGCCAGCAGCTTGGAACAGGGGTCAGGAAACACCATATATTTT	CASSLEQGSGNTIYF
TRBV6-4	TRBJ2-5	.	TRBD1	TGTGCCAGCAGCAGAGGGACAGGGGGCCAAGAGACCCAGTACTTC	CASSRGTGGQETQYF
TRBV18	TRBJ1-1	.	.	TGTGCCAGCTCACCTACGCAGGGGAACAGGGCTGAAGCTTTCTTT	CASSPTQGNRAEAFF
TRBV27	TRBJ2-7	.	.	TGTGCCAGCAGTGAAGGGGCAGGCAACTCCTACGAGCAGTACTTC	CASSEGAGNSYEQYF
TRBV5-1	TRBJ2-5	.	TRBD2	TGCGCCAGCAGCGGGACTAGCGGGGGGGCCGCCGAGACCCAGTACTTC	CASSGTSGGAAETQYF